The present T cell receptor beta chain was sequenced within a study of PD-L1 blockade in urothelial cancer. Study-wide background: Males with urothelial cancer arising in the bladder constituted about 85% of the roughly 29 patients. Blood analysis took place 3 weeks (second dose) and 6 weeks after treatment start. Study results and limitations: Durable benefit was linked to greater 3-week expansion of tumor-associated blood clones. Below-median pretreatment blood TCR clonality was a predictor of better survival.

Trimming pared 4 bases from V and 7 bases from J, leaving 16 bases between. CDR1 is SEHNR and CDR2 is FQNEAQ in the germline V gene (reference sequence). This CDR3 is 14 amino acids long. Comment on this clone: Its antigen is unknown.

Regarding time point: pretreatment peripheral blood. The protocol was immunoSEQ multiplex PCR, while the TCRdb copy is restricted to in-frame clones and leaves out a portion. Of 60,000 to 70,000 clones in the sample, over 75% were seen once. This TCR was sampled from a man between 65 and 85 years old with urothelial cancer. The gene calls are TRBV7-9 and TRBJ1-2; no definite D call. The specimen was PBMCs, collected around atezolizumab (anti-PD-L1) treatment. Here the CDR3 DNA reads TGTGCCAGCAGCTATGTTGGAATGGGCGTTGGCTACACCTTC. It is translated as CASSYVGMGVGYTF. Full variable domain (remainder filled in from reference TRBV7-9 and TRBJ1-2): DTGVSQNPRHKITKRGQNVTFRCDPISEHNRLYWYRQTLGQGPEFLTYFQNEAQLEKSRLLSDRFSAERPKGSFSTLEIQRTEQGDSAMYLCASSYVGMGVGYTFGSGTRLTVV.